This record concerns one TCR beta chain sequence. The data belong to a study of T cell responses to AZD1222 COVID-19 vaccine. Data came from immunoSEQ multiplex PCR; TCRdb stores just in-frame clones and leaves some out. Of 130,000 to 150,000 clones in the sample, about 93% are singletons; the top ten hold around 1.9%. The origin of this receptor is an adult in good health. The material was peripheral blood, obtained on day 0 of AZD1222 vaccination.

Here the CDR3 reads CSARLAGGLQFF. The CDR3 DNA reads TGCAGCGCCAGACTAGCGGGGGGGCTGCAGTTCTTC. The rearrangement joins TRBV29-1 to TRBJ2-1, with TRBD2 matching 14 bases. J was trimmed by 12 bases and V by 7 bases; bases with no gene match: 5. The CDR3 totals 12 residues. Germline lookup yields CDR1 SQVTM and CDR2 ANQGSEA.